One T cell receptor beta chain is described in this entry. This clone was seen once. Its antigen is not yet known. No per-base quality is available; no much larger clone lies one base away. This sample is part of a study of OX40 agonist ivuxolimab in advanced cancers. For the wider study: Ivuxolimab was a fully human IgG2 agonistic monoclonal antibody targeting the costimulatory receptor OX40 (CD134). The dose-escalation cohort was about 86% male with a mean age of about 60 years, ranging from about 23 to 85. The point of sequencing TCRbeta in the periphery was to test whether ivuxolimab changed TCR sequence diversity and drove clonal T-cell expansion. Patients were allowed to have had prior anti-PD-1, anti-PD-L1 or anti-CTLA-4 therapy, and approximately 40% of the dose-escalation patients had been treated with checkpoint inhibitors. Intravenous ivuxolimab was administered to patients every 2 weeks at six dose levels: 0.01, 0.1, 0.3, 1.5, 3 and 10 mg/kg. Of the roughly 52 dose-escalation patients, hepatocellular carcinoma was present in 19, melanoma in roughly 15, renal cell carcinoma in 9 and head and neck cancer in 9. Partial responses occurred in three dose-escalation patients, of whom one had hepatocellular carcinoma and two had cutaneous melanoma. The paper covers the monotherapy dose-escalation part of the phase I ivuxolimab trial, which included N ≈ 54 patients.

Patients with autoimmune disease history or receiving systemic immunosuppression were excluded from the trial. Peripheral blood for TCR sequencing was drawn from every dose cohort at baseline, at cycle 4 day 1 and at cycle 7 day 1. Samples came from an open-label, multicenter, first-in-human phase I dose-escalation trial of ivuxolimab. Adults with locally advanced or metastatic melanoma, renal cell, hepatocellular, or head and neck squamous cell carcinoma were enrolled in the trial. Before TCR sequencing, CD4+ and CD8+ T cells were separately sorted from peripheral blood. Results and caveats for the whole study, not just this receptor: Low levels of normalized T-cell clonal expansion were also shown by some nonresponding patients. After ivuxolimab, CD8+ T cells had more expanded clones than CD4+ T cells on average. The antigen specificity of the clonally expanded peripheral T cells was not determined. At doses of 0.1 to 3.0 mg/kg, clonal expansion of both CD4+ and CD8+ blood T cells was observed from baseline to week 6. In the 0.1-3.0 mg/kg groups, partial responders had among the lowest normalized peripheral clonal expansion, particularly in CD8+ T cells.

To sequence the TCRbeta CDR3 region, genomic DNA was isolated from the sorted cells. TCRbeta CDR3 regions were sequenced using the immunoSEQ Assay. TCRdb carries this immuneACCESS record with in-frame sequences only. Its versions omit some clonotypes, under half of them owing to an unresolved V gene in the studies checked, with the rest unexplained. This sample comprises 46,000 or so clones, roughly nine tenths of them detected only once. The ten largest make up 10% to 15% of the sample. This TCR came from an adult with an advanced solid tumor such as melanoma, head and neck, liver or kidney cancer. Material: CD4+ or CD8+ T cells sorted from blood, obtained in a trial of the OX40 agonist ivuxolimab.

CDR3 protein: CASSNWVESGNTIYF. The DNA sequence follows: TGTGCCAGTAGTAACTGGGTAGAGTCTGGAAACACCATATATTTT. Rearrangement joined TRBV19 to TRBJ1-3, with the D gene not confidently named. From a lookup of the germline V gene (reference sequence), CDR1 and CDR2 are LNHDA and SQIVND. The germline ends are 11 bases apart after V is trimmed by 4 bases and J by 1 base. The CDR3 runs 15 amino acids, cysteine and phenylalanine included. The sequence is cut down to CDR3 DNA, 45 bases in frame from base 1.